What follows are 18 T cell receptor beta chains derived from one specimen sequenced in a study of blood T cell repertoires in COVID-19. The protocol was immunoSEQ multiplex PCR, while the TCRdb copy is restricted to in-frame clones and leaves out a portion. The table includes tens of thousands of clones, 81% detected once. The sequencing input was peripheral blood. Source of these receptors: a man older than 75 with acute or convalescent COVID-19.

The rearrangement joins TRBV18 to TRBJ2-7, with 13 bases that match TRBD2. V gave up 3 bases and J gave up 5 bases; unmatched junction bases: 4. The CDR3 sequence is 15 residues long. The germline CDR1 and CDR2 sequences are KGHSH and LQKENI. The CDR3 DNA follows: TGTGCCAGCTCACCGACTAGCGGGAGGATCCACGAGCAGTACTTC. Its protein is CASSPTSGRIHEQYF.

The J gene is TRBJ2-1, the V gene TRBV4-1; 8 bases match TRBD2. Losses at the gene ends were 1 base for V and 3 bases for J; bases not matched to a gene: 11. This CDR3 has 18 residues. The germline V gene has CDR1 MGHRA and CDR2 YSYEKL. In DNA form, the CDR3 reads TGCGCCAGCAGCCAAGCCCTGAGGAAGCGGGAGATCTACAATGAGCAGTTCTTC. Translation: CASSQALRKREIYNEQFF.

This clone was seen a single time. Written as DNA, the CDR3 is TGTGCCAGCAGTTTATCCCAAGATACGCAGTATTTT. The encoded protein is CASSLSQDTQYF. The chain joins TRBV28 to TRBJ2-3, with no clear D. Germline values: CDR1 MDHEN, CDR2 SYDVKM. V lost 1 base and J lost 5, with 4 bases in between. This CDR3 is built from 12 residues.

The genes are TRBV5-1 and TRBJ2-7, with D perhaps TRBD1 (6 bases). V gave up 4 bases and J gave up 3 bases, with 11 bases separating them. The CDR3 is made up of 13 amino acids. Per germline, CDR1 SGHRS and CDR2 YFSETQ. The CDR3, as DNA: TGCGCCAGCAGCGTCACAGGGAACTACGAGCAGTACTTC. Its translation: CASSVTGNYEQYF.

This clone was counted a few times. This sequence joins TRBV11-2 and TRBJ2-3, with 9 bases lining up with TRBD2. CDR3 length: 16 residues. From germline, CDR1 is SGHAT and CDR2 FQNNGV. V lost 6 bases, J lost 7 bases, and 14 bases stayed unmatched. CDR3 in amino acids: CASRRYASGVGNTQYF. The DNA for the CDR3 is TGTGCCAGCAGGCGGTACGCTAGCGGGGTTGGGAATACGCAGTATTTT.

The rearrangement joins TRBV4-2 to TRBJ2-7; 7 nucleotides line up with TRBD1. CDR1 is LGHNA and CDR2 is YNFKEQ in the germline V gene. The junction had 12 bases not matched to a gene; V was cut back by 1 base and J by 3 bases. This CDR3 region has 17 residues. As DNA, the CDR3 is TGTGCCAGCAGCCAAGCCCACACTCGACAGGGATTCTACGAGCAGTACTTC. As protein: CASSQAHTRQGFYEQYF.

V gene TRBV24-1 combines with J gene TRBJ1-4, with D possibly matching TRBD1 (5 bases). Looked up from germline, CDR1 is KGHDR and CDR2 is SFDVKD. The CDR3 sequence is 13 residues long. Trimming removed 7 bases at V and 8 bases at J, with 13 bases between. CDR3 coding DNA: TGTGCCACCAGCCTCGGGCAGGGCGAAAAACTGTTTTTT. It encodes CATSLGQGEKLFF.

The rearrangement uses TRBV6-5 and TRBJ1-5; D is perhaps TRBD1 (6 bases). The germline V gene encodes CDR1 MNHEY and CDR2 SVGAGI. The CDR3 covers 13 residues. The ends were cut back, 10 bases at V and 3 bases at J, with 13 bases in the middle. The CDR3 DNA follows: TGTGCCACCCGACAGGACCTCAATCAGCCCCAGCATTTT. Translated, it gives CATRQDLNQPQHF.

Ten or more counts support this clone. V gene TRBV5-4 combines with J gene TRBJ2-2; D not certain. Per germline, CDR1 SGHNT and CDR2 YYREEE (reference sequence). V dropped 0 bases and J dropped 2 bases, with 5 bases sitting between them. The CDR3 runs 14 residues. CDR3 amino acids: CASSLASNTGELFF. CDR3 bases: TGTGCCAGCAGCTTGGCCAGTAACACCGGGGAGCTGTTTTTT.

The gene calls are TRBV5-5 and TRBJ1-1; TRBD1 is a possible D gene (5 bases). Trimming removed 4 bases at V and 0 bases at J, with 7 bases between. Germline V lookup: CDR1 SGHKS, CDR2 YYEKEE (reference sequence). The CDR3 has 13 residues. The CDR3 spells CASSQTVNTEAFF. CDR3 in DNA: TGTGCCAGCAGCCAGACAGTGAACACTGAAGCTTTCTTT.

V is TRBV28 and J is TRBJ1-1; D remains ambiguous. The CDR3 sequence is 14 residues long. In germline, CDR1 is MDHEN, CDR2 SYDVKM. Trimming shortened V by 2 bases and J by 6 bases, and 13 bases separated the two germline ends. The CDR3 coding sequence is TGTGCCAGCAGTTTAAACCGACTGTCGCCTGAAGCTTTCTTT. It translates to CASSLNRLSPEAFF.

The V gene is TRBV18, the J gene TRBJ2-3, with 7 bases lining up with TRBD2. The CDR3 contains 16 residues. Germline V gene sequence: CDR1 KGHSH, CDR2 LQKENI. Trimming cost V 2 bases and J 0 bases; bases outside gene matches: 5. This CDR3 is CASSPLAGSSTDTQYF. Written as DNA, the CDR3 is TGTGCCAGCTCACCATTAGCGGGTTCTAGCACAGATACGCAGTATTTT.

The chain has TRBV5-5 and TRBJ2-5; D gene uncertain. V was cut by 1 base and J by 0 bases, with 4 bases left in between. Looked up from germline, CDR1 is SGHKS and CDR2 is YYEKEE (reference sequence). The CDR3 is 13 amino acids. The CDR3 region is CASSLLYQETQYF. For the CDR3, the DNA is TGTGCCAGCAGCTTGCTGTACCAAGAGACCCAGTACTTC.

V and J are TRBV19 and TRBJ2-7, with D tentatively TRBD1 (5 bases). The V end was cut by 8 bases, the J end by 0 bases, with 17 bases between. Germline V CDR1 and CDR2: LNHDA, SQIVND (reference sequence). This CDR3 is 15 amino acids long. The CDR3 region is CASQSSFDSSYEQYF. CDR3 in DNA: TGTGCCAGTCAGTCCTCCTTTGACAGCTCCTACGAGCAGTACTTC. The full variable domain, its missing parts supplied by reference TRBV19 and TRBJ2-7, is DGGITQSPKYLFRKEGQNVTLSCEQNLNHDAMYWYRQDPGQGLRLIYYSQIVNDFQKGDIAEGYSVSREKKESFPLTVTSAQKNPTAFYLCASQSSFDSSYEQYFGPGTRLTVT.

This clone showed up just once. The chain carries TRBV7-2 and TRBJ2-5; D is undetermined. Germline-derived CDR1 and CDR2 are SGHTA and FQGNSA. V was trimmed by 2 bases and J by 2 bases, leaving 9 bases between them. This CDR3 has 14 residues. CDR3 nucleotide sequence: TGTGCCAGCAGCTTAATCCAGGTACAAGAGACCCAGTACTTC. This translates into CASSLIQVQETQYF.

This chain joins TRBV6-5 and TRBJ1-1; 7 bases line up with TRBD1. This CDR3 is 15 amino acids long. V dropped 6 bases and J dropped 3; count of bases not matched to a gene: 10. Germline assignment: CDR1 MNHEY and CDR2 SVGAGI. CDR3: CASRLNFDRDTEAFF. The CDR3 DNA is TGTGCCAGCAGGCTGAACTTCGACAGGGACACTGAAGCTTTCTTT.

This rearrangement joins TRBV7-9 to TRBJ2-7, with D possibly being TRBD1 (5 bases). The CDR3 has 14 amino acids. Trimming took off 4 bases at V and 5 bases at J, with 15 bases between the two ends. CDR1 SEHNR and CDR2 FQNEAQ come from the germline V gene (reference sequence). The CDR3 spells CASSYTQGSHEQYF. The CDR3 DNA reads TGTGCCAGCAGCTATACCCAGGGATCCCACGAGCAGTACTTC.

The chain recombines TRBV20-1 with TRBJ2-1; D is ambiguous. The germline V and J ends were trimmed by 6 bases and 4 bases, with 7 bases remaining between them. Germline CDR1 and CDR2: DFQATT and SNEGSKA (reference sequence). CDR3 length equals 11 residues. CDR3 coding DNA: TGCAGTGCCGCAACATACAATGAGCAGTTCTTC. It is translated as CSAATYNEQFF.